The sequence of this T cell receptor (beta chain) was determined in a study of T cell responses to AZD1222 COVID-19 vaccine. Study conclusions and caveats: The reported proportion of spike-specific TCRs targeting unmutated variant regions was nearly half. AZD1222 recipients seropositive at baseline numbered only six or seven. The study found vaccine-associated CD4 TCRs spanning spike, dominant at 160-218 and 743-854.

The protocol was immunoSEQ multiplex PCR, while the TCRdb copy is restricted to in-frame clones and leaves out a portion. The sample comprises around 140,000 clones, 65% to 90% of which are singletons, and 7.9% rests with the top ten. A word on this clone: The antigen is not known.

Per the germline V gene, CDR1 is SGHNT and CDR2 is YYREEE (reference sequence). The CDR3 is 15 amino acids. V was pared by 2 bases and J by 5 bases, with 5 bases of the junction left unmatched. The TCR comes from an adult who received the MenACWY meningococcal vaccine as a control. This material consisted of peripheral blood, taken 28 days after the second dose of the MenACWY control vaccine. The V and J genes are TRBV5-4 and TRBJ2-5, with 11 bases identical to TRBD2. As DNA, the CDR3 is TGTGCCAGCAGCTTAACTAGCGGGGGTAGTGAGACCCAGTACTTC. Translating it yields CASSLTSGGSETQYF.